The clone carrying this T cell receptor (beta chain) was detected once. The sample originates from a study of blood T cell repertoires in COVID-19. The wider study: PBMCs, B-cell-depleted T cells, or T cells were the source of the cDNA or gDNA that made up the material.

Study processing details: It was from reference gene primer amplification that nucleated cell counts were estimated. Generated by immunoSEQ multiplex PCR, the TCRdb table keeps only in-frame clones and is missing some. From that table come the V and J calls and clone size; the DNA was used to work out D and trimming. This sample has hundreds of thousands of clones, with more than 80% found just once. The CDR3 contains 15 residues. Germline V lookup: CDR1 MNHEY, CDR2 SMNVEV (reference sequence). V was clipped by 8 bases and J by 8 bases; unmatched bases: 10. The V gene is TRBV27, the J gene TRBJ1-3; TRBD1 aligns across 12 bases. The sequenced sample was peripheral blood. This clonotype was obtained from a young woman with active or convalescent COVID-19. CDR3: CASSLSGQGAYTIYF. The CDR3 DNA follows: TGTGCCAGCTCCTTATCGGGACAGGGGGCCTACACCATATATTTT.